The 25 T cell receptor beta chains in this list originate from one sample, sequenced in a study of sequential checkpoint blockade in melanoma. This table comes from immunoSEQ multiplex PCR, and its TCRdb copy is limited to in-frame clones, with some not included. The table shows 13,000 or so clones, with 25% to 30% occurring only once. Treatment defined: randomized to nivolumab then ipilimumab (arm A) or the reverse (arm B). Sequencing used tumor tissue (inferred from file names), obtained from a patient given nivolumab and ipilimumab in sequence. These receptor sequences come from a human donor with melanoma.

This clone was counted many times. The genes are TRBV11-3 and TRBJ1-1; D gene ambiguous. The CDR3 loop spans 16 amino acids. Per the germline V gene, CDR1 is SGHNT and CDR2 is YENEEA. Trimming took 3 bases from V and 4 from J, leaving 18 bases between them. CDR3 sequence: CASSLGPTSEGTEAFF. The CDR3 DNA sequence: TGTGCCAGCAGCTTGGGCCCGACCTCAGAGGGCACTGAAGCTTTCTTT.

The chain employs TRBV11-3 and TRBJ2-7; 7 positions agree with TRBD1. Germline trimming cut 1 base from V and 3 bases from J; bases unmatched to any gene: 3. This CDR3 has 14 residues. Germline V gene lookup returns CDR1 SGHNT and CDR2 YENEEA. This CDR3 is CASSLGDRNYEQYF. The DNA of the CDR3 is TGTGCCAGCAGCTTAGGGGACAGAAACTACGAGCAGTACTTC.

The chain has TRBV28 and TRBJ2-7; D remains unclear. Trimming stripped 10 bases from V and 4 bases from J, with 14 bases between. The germline V gene encodes CDR1 MDHEN and CDR2 SYDVKM. This CDR3 is 12 amino acids long. CDR3 DNA: TGTGCCACTACCCCCGGCGGTTACGAGCAGTACTTC. Translation gives CATTPGGYEQYF.

The chain recombines TRBV12-5 with TRBJ1-1, with D tentatively TRBD1 (5 bases). The length of the CDR3 is 16 residues. Germline values: CDR1 LGHNT, CDR2 FRNRAP. V gave up 3 bases and J gave up 4 bases, with 18 bases separating them. The CDR3 nucleotides are TGTGCTAGTGGTTTCCTCATTCCTTCCGGGGCCACTGAAGCTTTCTTT. This sequence encodes CASGFLIPSGATEAFF.

This chain joins TRBV9 and TRBJ1-1, with 8 bases that match TRBD1. The junction had 9 bases not matched to a gene; V was cut back by 4 bases and J by 7 bases. This CDR3 has 14 residues. Looked up from germline, CDR1 is SGDLS and CDR2 is YYNGEE. This CDR3 is CASSPRTGTNEAFF. CDR3 DNA: TGTGCCAGCAGCCCTCGGACAGGGACCAATGAAGCTTTCTTT.

This clone was recorded at least ten times. This chain uses TRBV11-3 with TRBJ2-5, with 7 bases that match TRBD1. The ends lost 0 bases at V and 4 bases at J; junction bases unmatched: 11. The CDR3 has 17 residues. CDR1 is SGHNT, CDR2 YENEEA, per germline. CDR3 in amino acids: CASSLDSQGTWGETQYF. The CDR3 bases are TGTGCCAGCAGCTTAGATTCACAGGGGACCTGGGGAGAGACCCAGTACTTC.

The chain uses TRBV14 and TRBJ1-1; no firm D call. The CDR3 spans 14 residues. The germline V and J ends were trimmed by 1 base and 1 base, with 7 bases remaining between them. Germline CDR1 reads SGHDN; CDR2 reads FVKESK. As DNA, the CDR3 is TGTGCCAGCAGCCAAGGGGCAGGGAACACTGAAGCTTTCTTT. Protein sequence: CASSQGAGNTEAFF.

In this sample, this clone turned up a few times. V is TRBV28 and J is TRBJ2-2; 8 nucleotides agree with TRBD2. Germline V gives CDR1 MDHEN, CDR2 SYDVKM. This CDR3 has 16 amino acids. V gave up 1 base and J gave up 6 bases; unmatched junction bases: 7. CDR3 amino acids: CASSLSLTSAPGELFF. In DNA form, the CDR3 reads TGTGCCAGCAGTTTATCCCTGACTAGCGCGCCCGGGGAGCTGTTTTTT.

Sample share makes this clone medium-sized. The chain couples TRBV15 to TRBJ1-1, with TRBD1 as a possible D gene (6 bases). This CDR3 comprises 15 residues. Deletions cut 2 bases from V and 9 bases from J, with 19 bases between. The V gene's germline CDR1 is LNHNV and CDR2 YYDKDF (reference sequence). The CDR3 nucleotides are TGTGCCACCAGCAGATCCCAGGGGATACTTAGGAAAGCTTTCTTT. It yields the protein CATSRSQGILRKAFF.

The V gene is TRBV5-1, the J gene TRBJ2-7; 10 bases align to TRBD1. Trimming cost V 5 bases and J 7 bases; bases outside gene matches: 9. Germline V gives CDR1 SGHRS, CDR2 YFSETQ. The CDR3 extends over 14 amino acids. CDR3 amino acids: CASRMGQGKGEQYF. The CDR3 nucleotides are TGCGCCAGCAGGATGGGACAGGGGAAAGGGGAGCAGTACTTC.

This clone was observed a few times. This chain links TRBV11-3 with TRBJ1-1; no firm D call. Trimming took off 3 bases at V and 0 bases at J, with 8 bases between the two ends. The germline V gene encodes CDR1 SGHNT and CDR2 YENEEA. The CDR3 contains 14 residues. CDR3 loop: CASSFLALNTEAFF. CDR3 sequence (DNA): TGTGCCAGCAGCTTTCTGGCGCTGAACACTGAAGCTTTCTTT.

The rearrangement joins TRBV5-1 to TRBJ1-2; 9 bases line up with TRBD1. Trimming removed 0 bases from V and 7 bases from J; junction bases left unmatched: 4. This CDR3 comprises 14 residues. Germline V gene lookup returns CDR1 SGHRS and CDR2 YFSETQ. The CDR3 bases are TGCGCCAGCAGCTTGGTGGGACAGGGCTCTGGCTACACCTTC. It translates to CASSLVGQGSGYTF.

This clone has at least ten counts. V gene TRBV11-3 combines with J gene TRBJ1-1; 11 bases align to TRBD1. The CDR3 is 14 residues long. V was clipped by 5 bases and J by 4 bases; unmatched bases: 3. Germline assignment: CDR1 SGHNT and CDR2 YENEEA. For the CDR3, the DNA is TGTGCCAGCAGCGTTGGGACAGGGGGCACTGAAGCTTTCTTT. Encoded protein: CASSVGTGGTEAFF.

The chain employs TRBV28 and TRBJ2-4, with 8 bases lining up with TRBD1. The germline V gene has CDR1 MDHEN and CDR2 SYDVKM. J lost 0 bases, V lost 5 bases, and 6 bases had no gene match. CDR3 length: 16 amino acids. The CDR3 loop reads CASSAQGALAKNIQYF. CDR3 in DNA: TGTGCCAGCAGTGCCCAGGGGGCCCTAGCCAAAAACATTCAGTACTTC.

This clone was counted many times. This chain joins TRBV4-1 and TRBJ1-5; D is undetermined. Per the germline V gene, CDR1 is MGHRA and CDR2 is YSYEKL. This CDR3 has 17 residues. Trimming took 0 bases from V and 1 from J, leaving 13 bases between them. This chain's CDR3 is CASSQDIGVASNQPQHF. CDR3 sequence (DNA): TGCGCCAGCAGCCAAGATATTGGGGTAGCGAGCAATCAGCCCCAGCATTTT.

The rearrangement uses TRBV27 and TRBJ1-4, with D possibly being TRBD1 (5 bases). CDR1 and CDR2 from the germline V gene are MNHEY and SMNVEV (reference sequence). CDR3 size: 16 residues. V lost 1 base to trimming and J lost 2 bases, with 11 bases between them. The DNA of the CDR3 is TGTGCCAGCAGTTTATACAGGTCTGACACTAATGAAAAACTGTTTTTT. Protein product: CASSLYRSDTNEKLFF.

In this sample, this clone turned up many times. V and J are TRBV6-1 and TRBJ2-3; TRBD2 is a possible D gene (5 bases). CDR1 is MNHNS, CDR2 SASEGT, per germline. The ends were cut back, 1 base at V and 1 base at J, with 9 bases in the middle. The CDR3 extends over 15 amino acids. This CDR3 is CASSEGGGRTDTQYF. Here the CDR3 DNA reads TGTGCCAGCAGTGAAGGAGGAGGCCGCACAGATACGCAGTATTTT.

This clone occurred a few times. The chain links TRBV28 to TRBJ1-5; tentative D call: TRBD1 (5 bases). Germline values: CDR1 MDHEN, CDR2 SYDVKM. The CDR3 contains 14 residues. V was cut by 4 bases and J by 7 bases, with 14 bases left in between. CDR3: CASSSPGSGQPQHF. The CDR3, as DNA: TGTGCCAGCAGTTCACCAGGGTCCGGCCAGCCCCAGCATTTT.

This clone was found a few times. The chain recombines TRBV28 with TRBJ1-5; D possibly corresponds to TRBD1 (6 bases). The CDR3 has 13 amino acids. Trimming cost V 7 bases and J 6 bases, with 13 bases left between them. Germline V gene lookup returns CDR1 MDHEN and CDR2 SYDVKM. The CDR3 DNA reads TGTGCCAGCAAGGCAGGGGTTAGTCAGCCCCAGCATTTT. As protein: CASKAGVSQPQHF. Full variable domain (outside the CDR3, taken from reference TRBV28 and TRBJ1-5): DVKVTQSSRYLVKRTGEKVFLECVQDMDHENMFWYRQDPGLGLRLIYFSYDVKMKEKGDIPEGYSVSREKKERFSLILESASTNQTSMYLCASKAGVSQPQHFGDGTRLSIL.

This sequence joins TRBV9 and TRBJ2-1; the D gene could be TRBD1 or TRBD2 (7 bases each). Deletions cut 5 bases from V and 1 base from J, with 22 bases between. This CDR3 comprises 18 residues. Germline values: CDR1 SGDLS, CDR2 YYNGEE. CDR3 DNA sequence: TGTGCCAGCAGTGCCTCGTCGCAGGGGGGGACGTCCTACAATGAGCAGTTCTTC. Translating gives CASSASSQGGTSYNEQFF. Using reference TRBV9 and TRBJ2-1 for the parts outside the CDR3, the full variable domain is DSGVTQTPKHLITATGQRVTLRCSPRSGDLSVYWYQQSLDQGLQFLIQYYNGEERAKGNILERFSAQQFPDLHSELNLSSLELGDSALYFCASSASSQGGTSYNEQFFGPGTRLTVL.

This clone was recorded at least ten times. In DNA, the CDR3 is TGTGCCAGCAGCTTTCTCGGATCCGGGTTCGGTGAGACCCAGTACTTC. This codes for CASSFLGSGFGETQYF. The J gene is TRBJ2-5, the V gene TRBV7-6; D ambiguous. Per germline, CDR1 SGHVS and CDR2 FNYEAQ. This CDR3 is built from 16 residues. V gave up 3 bases and J gave up 5 bases, with 19 bases separating them.

The V and J genes are TRBV28 and TRBJ2-3; TRBD2 aligns across 11 bases. Germline assignment: CDR1 MDHEN and CDR2 SYDVKM. The CDR3 is made up of 18 amino acids. Trimming took 1 base from V and 0 from J; bases not matched to a gene: 6. The CDR3 DNA sequence: TGTGCCAGCAGTTTATTTGCGGGACTAGCGGATAGCACAGATACGCAGTATTTT. Translation: CASSLFAGLADSTDTQYF.

The V gene is TRBV1, the J gene TRBJ1-4. TRBV1 is a known pseudogene. This CDR3 spans 13 amino acids. CDR3 bases: TGCGCCAGCAGTTACGGACTCTTTGAAAAACTGTTTTTT. This gives the protein CASSYGLFEKLFF.

The rearrangement uses TRBV6-8 and TRBJ1-2; D may be TRBD1 (5 bases). There are 13 residues in the CDR3. The ends were cut back, 2 bases at V and 3 bases at J, with 7 bases in the middle. The germline V gene has CDR1 MNHGY and CDR2 SAAAGT. In DNA, the CDR3 is TGTGCCAGCAGTTACGGCAGGGACTATGGCTACACCTTC. It encodes CASSYGRDYGYTF.

This clone was detected only a few times. The CDR3, as DNA: TGTGCCAGCAGTCCAACCGGGACAGGGGTTAGCGTGAGGGCTTTCTTT. It is translated as CASSPTGTGVSVRAFF. V gene TRBV6-8 combines with J gene TRBJ1-1; TRBD1 matches at 10 bases. Trimming removed 5 bases from V and 11 bases from J; junction bases left unmatched: 17. CDR1 is MNHGY and CDR2 is SAAAGT in the germline V gene. The CDR3 loop spans 16 amino acids.